This T cell receptor (beta chain) was sequenced in a study of post-analysis software for immune sequencing data. The overall study: The disease courses covered relapsing-remitting, secondary progressive and progressive-relapsing multiple sclerosis.

The CDR3 covers 13 residues. Germline CDR1 is SQVTM and CDR2 is ANQGSEA. Trimming cost V 3 bases and J 8 bases; bases outside gene matches: 7. As for this clonotype: Its antigen is not identified.

Each TCR beta cDNA library carried unique molecular identifiers. TCRdb reprocessed the PCR reads via MiXCR and lists one record per CDR3 protein. The data show approximately 630,000 distinct CDR3 sequences, about 60% seen once. General study points: Roughly 5 TRBV segments, TRBV5-6, TRBV5-1 and TRBV20-1 among them, were found more frequent in patients than controls. Diversity measured as normalized Chao1 was significantly lower in multiple sclerosis patients than in controls.

The rearrangement uses TRBV29-1 and TRBJ2-1, with 7 nucleotides matching TRBD2. The TCR comes from a girl aged 2 to 9 with multiple sclerosis. Specimen: blood. The CDR3 DNA reads TGCAGCGTTGAGAGGGGAGGGTCCGATGAGCAGTTCTTC. Amino acid sequence: CSVERGGSDEQFF.